The rows below give T cell receptor beta chains drawn from one sample of a study of immune evolution from preneoplasia to lung adenocarcinoma. TCRdb keeps only in-frame clones here, not all; method: immunoSEQ multiplex PCR. The sample includes around 4,400 clones, 87% of them seen just once. Sequenced material: FFPE invasive lung adenocarcinoma tissue. The receptors shown here come from a person aged 45 to 59 with lung adenocarcinoma. Each CDR3 is given with its conserved first and last residue. D genes are given only for firm matches. Some rows have no size entry. The others give once, few or many, or a class for an expanded clone.

v_gene	d_gene	abundance	j_gene	CDR3aa	CDR3nt
TRBV10-3	-	-	TRBJ2-5	CAISESNDRETQYF	TGTGCCATCAGTGAGTCCAACGATCGGGAGACCCAGTACTTC
TRBV29-1	-	-	TRBJ1-5	CSVAGGDQPQHF	TGCAGCGTGGCCGGAGGAGATCAGCCCCAGCATTTT
TRBV6-5	-	-	TRBJ1-2	CASRQIGGRYGYTF	TGTGCCAGCAGGCAAATCGGGGGACGATATGGCTACACCTTC
TRBV4-2	TRBD2	-	TRBJ2-3	CASSPSGRENTDTQYF	TGTGCCAGCAGTCCCAGCGGGAGAGAAAACACAGATACGCAGTATTTT
TRBV9	-	-	TRBJ2-7	CASSVATSPSFSEQYF	TGTGCCAGCAGCGTAGCTACGAGCCCGAGTTTTAGCGAGCAGTACTTC
TRBV4-1	TRBD2	-	TRBJ2-5	CASSLAPASGGTFQETQYF	TGCGCCAGCAGCCTCGCCCCGGCTAGCGGGGGTACATTTCAAGAGACCCAGTACTTC
TRBV29-1	-	-	TRBJ2-3	CSVDGSIGADTQYF	TGCAGCGTTGACGGTAGCATTGGGGCAGATACGCAGTATTTT
TRBV2	-	-	TRBJ2-7	CASSARVLLEQYF	TGTGCCAGCAGCGCCCGGGTCCTACTCGAGCAGTACTTC
TRBV5-8	-	once	TRBJ1-2	CASSSSGRRDRGYTF	TGTGCCAGCAGTTCGTCTGGCCGGCGGGATCGCGGCTACACCTTC
TRBV7-9	-	-	TRBJ2-1	CASSAGWEQFF	TGTGCCAGCAGCGCGGGCTGGGAGCAGTTCTTC
TRBV10-2	TRBD1	few	TRBJ1-5	CASSESGTGNQPQHF	TGCGCCAGCAGTGAATCCGGGACAGGGAATCAGCCCCAGCATTTT
TRBV11-1	TRBD1	-	TRBJ1-2	CASSLARGTGGIVGYTF	TGTGCCAGCAGCTTAGCGCGAGGGACAGGGGGCATCGTTGGCTACACCTTC
TRBV7-2	TRBD2	-	TRBJ2-7	CASSLAGVTYEQYF	TGTGCCAGCAGCCTAGCGGGAGTCACGTACGAGCAGTACTTC
TRBV4-2	-	-	TRBJ2-7	CASSQDIGYEQYF	TGTGCCAGCAGCCAAGATATAGGATACGAGCAGTACTTC
TRBV19	TRBD1	-	TRBJ1-1	CASRPPGTGVTEAFF	TGTGCCAGTAGGCCACCCGGGACAGGTGTCACTGAAGCTTTCTTT
TRBV7-9	-	-	TRBJ1-1	CASSFREGTEAFF	TGTGCCAGCAGCTTCAGGGAAGGGACTGAAGCTTTCTTT
TRBV19	TRBD1	-	TRBJ1-2	CASSRTGLGGYTF	TGTGCCAGTAGCCGGACAGGGCTAGGGGGCTACACCTTC
TRBV28	-	-	TRBJ1-2	CASSLGGVGYTF	TGTGCCAGCAGTTTAGGAGGGGTCGGCTACACCTTC
TRBV7-2	TRBD2	-	TRBJ2-1	CASSSTSGRNEQFF	TGTGCCAGCAGCTCGACTAGCGGGAGGAATGAGCAGTTCTTC
TRBV15	TRBD1	-	TRBJ1-1	CATSRDRTGLGSEAFF	TGTGCCACCAGCAGAGATCGGACAGGGTTGGGCTCTGAAGCTTTCTTT